This T cell receptor (beta chain) was identified in a study of T cells in Graves' hyperthyroidism and ophthalmopathy. Germline V CDR1 and CDR2: LGHNA, YSLEER. This CDR3 is 15 amino acids long. With V trimmed by 4 bases and J by 5 bases, 9 bases remained unmatched. The study excluded patients with uncontrolled infection, other autoimmune disease, pregnancy or lactation. The source material, RNA transcripts, was used to amplify TCR beta CDR3 regions. The primer set for the first-round RT-PCR of the TCR CDR3 was HTBI. MiXCR, run by TCRdb on the multiplex PCR reads, gives a single entry per CDR3 protein. The table has a few hundred thousand distinct CDR3 sequences, around 15% seen once; the top ten hold 29%.

The chain carries TRBV4-3 and TRBJ2-7; 9 nucleotides agree with TRBD1. The receptor comes from a woman in her thirties with Graves' ophthalmopathy. Specimen: blood. DNA for the CDR3: TGCGCCAGCAGCCTAGAGGACAGGGGTGCCGACGAGCAGTACTTC. Its translation is CASSLEDRGADEQYF.